These 21 T cell receptor beta chains came from one sample sequenced in a study of cytomegalovirus exposure and HLA in healthy donors. The protocol was immunoSEQ multiplex PCR, while the TCRdb copy is restricted to in-frame clones and leaves out a portion. The table records 150,000 to 200,000 clones, about four fifths of them present only once. Sequencing input: PBMCs. The receptors derive from a man between 18 and 29 years old in good health and CMV-seropositive.

The chain carries TRBV5-8 and TRBJ1-3, with D unclear. CDR1 is SGHTS and CDR2 is YDEGEE in the germline V gene. This CDR3 spans 16 amino acids. V lost 4 bases and J 0 bases, leaving 14 bases between the germline ends. Here the CDR3 reads CASSRGTAFSGNTIYF. The CDR3 nucleotides are TGTGCCAGCAGCCGCGGAACGGCATTCTCTGGAAACACCATATATTTT.

The chain is built from TRBV6-5 and TRBJ2-3; possible D gene TRBD2, 5 bases. Trimming removed 6 bases from V and 3 bases from J, with 16 bases in between. CDR1 and CDR2 from the germline V gene are MNHEY and SVGAGI. This CDR3 comprises 15 residues. CDR3 sequence: CASRTLLPGTDTQYF. The CDR3 DNA is TGTGCCAGCAGGACTCTCCTCCCGGGGACAGATACGCAGTATTTT.

In its sample, this clone was seen once. The chain recombines TRBV21-1 with TRBJ2-7; TRBD1 reflects the table's D call only, with no check against the DNA. TRBV21-1 is recorded as a pseudogene. The CDR3 has 14 residues. CDR3 bases: TGTGCCAGCAGCAAAGGGACAGGGCCCTACGAGCAGTACTTC. Translated: CASSKGTGPYEQYF.

The chain links TRBV7-2 to TRBJ1-2, with D maybe TRBD1 (5 bases). Germline-derived CDR1 and CDR2 are SGHTA and FQGNSA. The CDR3 runs 15 residues. Trimming shortened V by 2 bases and J by 2 bases, and 12 bases separated the two germline ends. The CDR3 loop is CASSLRWGGNYGYTF. The CDR3 region has the DNA TGTGCCAGCAGCTTACGGTGGGGGGGAAACTATGGCTACACCTTC.

The genes are TRBV15 and TRBJ2-2, with TRBD2 matching over 16 bases. V was pared by 2 bases and J by 8 bases, with 5 bases of the junction left unmatched. CDR3 length: 17 amino acids. Germline V CDR1 and CDR2: LNHNV, YYDKDF (reference sequence). CDR3 amino acids: CATSRPGLAGGPGELFF. For the CDR3, the DNA is TGTGCCACCAGCAGACCGGGACTAGCGGGAGGGCCGGGGGAGCTGTTTTTT.

The J gene is TRBJ2-3, the V gene TRBV29-1; 9 bases line up with TRBD2. The trim removed 4 bases at V and 4 bases at J, leaving 3 bases unmatched. This CDR3 spans 13 amino acids. CDR1 and CDR2 (germline): SQVTM, ANQGSEA. The CDR3 DNA is TGCAGCGTTGCAGCGGGGGGATCAGATACGCAGTATTTT. Encoded protein: CSVAAGGSDTQYF.

This chain joins TRBV15 and TRBJ2-3; TRBD2 agrees at 9 bases. With V trimmed by 5 bases and J by 4 bases, 4 bases remained unmatched. The CDR3 is made up of 14 amino acids. Per the germline V gene, CDR1 is LNHNV and CDR2 is YYDKDF (reference sequence). The CDR3 bases are TGTGCCACCAGCCGGACTAGCGACGCAGATACGCAGTATTTT. This sequence encodes CATSRTSDADTQYF.

The J gene is TRBJ1-3, the V gene TRBV27, with 7 nucleotides matching TRBD1. V lost 5 bases to trimming and J lost 2 bases; unmatched junction nucleotides: 9. The CDR3 extends over 16 amino acids. The V gene's germline CDR1 is MNHEY and CDR2 SMNVEV (reference sequence). CDR3: CASSQSRGRPGNTIYF. The CDR3 region has the DNA TGTGCCAGCAGTCAATCAAGGGGGCGTCCTGGAAACACCATATATTTT.

The rearrangement joins TRBV6-1 to TRBJ1-5; maybe TRBD1 (6 bases). The ends were cut back, 7 bases at V and 7 bases at J, with 14 bases in the middle. The CDR3 loop spans 13 amino acids. Germline loops: CDR1 MNHNS, CDR2 SASEGT. The DNA for the CDR3 is TGTGCCAGCATCGGGACATCGGTCCAGCCCCAGCATTTT. Its translation is CASIGTSVQPQHF.

The chain is built from TRBV5-1 and TRBJ2-1; TRBD2 matches at 10 bases. The CDR3 length is 15 residues. V trimming: 4 bases; J trimming: 4 bases; junction bases outside the gene matches: 5. Germline CDR1 reads SGHRS; CDR2 reads YFSETQ. CDR3 sequence reads: CASSPGTSEYNEQFF. Here the CDR3 DNA reads TGCGCCAGCAGCCCGGGGACTAGCGAGTACAATGAGCAGTTCTTC.

This clone was counted a single time. J is TRBJ2-1 and V is TRBV7-2; perhaps TRBD1 as D (6 bases). The CDR3 loop spans 18 amino acids. V dropped 1 base and J dropped 4 bases, with 20 bases sitting between them. CDR1 SGHTA and CDR2 FQGNSA come from the germline V gene. The CDR3 coding sequence is TGTGCCAGCAGCTTAGACCGAACAGTGGGGGCGGGTTACAATGAGCAGTTCTTC. Protein product: CASSLDRTVGAGYNEQFF.

The genes are TRBV9 and TRBJ2-7; 8 bases align to TRBD2. The CDR3 spans 14 residues. Germline CDR1 reads SGDLS; CDR2 reads YYNGEE. After removal of 0 bases from V and 6 bases from J, the junction contained 5 bases not matched to a gene. As DNA, the CDR3 is TGTGCCAGCAGCGTAGATAGCGGGACCTCCGAGCAGTACTTC. Its protein is CASSVDSGTSEQYF.

The chain combines TRBV27 with TRBJ2-1; 10 bases map to TRBD2. Germline values: CDR1 MNHEY, CDR2 SMNVEV (reference sequence). With 0 bases clipped from V and 5 bases from J, the junction kept 16 bases outside the gene matches. The CDR3 length is 20 residues. The CDR3 DNA reads TGTGCCAGCAGTTTATCGGGGAAGGTGGAACTAGCGGGAAGACACAATGAGCAGTTCTTC. This sequence encodes CASSLSGKVELAGRHNEQFF.

The V gene is TRBV13, the J gene TRBJ1-2; TRBD1 agrees at 8 bases. The CDR3 is 17 amino acids. Germline-derived CDR1 and CDR2 are PRHDT and FYEKMQ (reference sequence). With V trimmed by 0 bases and J by 1 base, 7 bases remained unmatched. CDR3 nucleotide sequence: TGTGCCAGCAGCTTAGGGGGACAGGCTCACCTTAACTATGGCTACACCTTC. The encoded protein is CASSLGGQAHLNYGYTF. The entire variable domain, with the rest obtained from reference TRBV13 and TRBJ1-2, is as follows: AAGVIQSPRHLIKEKRETATLKCYPIPRHDTVYWYQQGPGQDPQFLISFYEKMQSDKGSIPDRFSAQQFSDYHSELNMSSLELGDSALYFCASSLGGQAHLNYGYTFGSGTRLTVV.

V gene TRBV5-1 combines with J gene TRBJ2-6, with unresolved D. The CDR3 runs 14 residues. CDR1 and CDR2 from the germline V gene are SGHRS and YFSETQ. The ends were cut back, 0 bases at V and 4 bases at J, with 5 bases in the middle. CDR3 protein: CASSLASGANVLTF. The CDR3 nucleotides are TGCGCCAGCAGCTTGGCTTCCGGGGCCAACGTCCTGACTTTC.

The chain carries TRBV11-2 and TRBJ2-3; D is perhaps TRBD2 (5 bases). Germline V gene lookup returns CDR1 SGHAT and CDR2 FQNNGV. V was trimmed by 3 bases and J by 5 bases, leaving 6 bases between them. This CDR3 is built from 12 residues. CDR3 sequence reads: CASSFGGDTQYF. CDR3 DNA sequence: TGTGCCAGCAGCTTCGGAGGAGATACGCAGTATTTT. Supplemented by reference TRBV11-2 and TRBJ2-3, the full variable domain reads EAGVAQSPRYKIIEKRQSVAFWCNPISGHATLYWYQQILGQGPKLLIQFQNNGVVDDSQLPKDRFSAERLKGVDSTLKIQPAKLEDSAVYLCASSFGGDTQYFGPGTRLTVL.

The V call is TRBV10-3, the J call TRBJ2-5; tentatively, D is TRBD2 (5 bases). The CDR3 runs to 13 residues. Germline V gene lookup returns CDR1 ENHRY and CDR2 SYGVKD. V was clipped by 4 bases and J by 1 base, with 7 bases between them. CDR3 in amino acids: CAISGTLQETQYF. For the CDR3, the DNA is TGTGCCATCAGTGGGACTCTCCAAGAGACCCAGTACTTC.

CDR3 in amino acids: CASSSWGQGTSYEQYF. In nucleotides, the CDR3 is TGTGCCAGCAGTTCTTGGGGACAGGGGACCTCCTACGAGCAGTACTTC. The chain carries TRBV2 and TRBJ2-7; 10 bases map to TRBD1. This CDR3 is 16 amino acids long. V lost 5 bases and J lost 0; bases outside the gene matches: 7. The germline gives CDR1 SNHLY, CDR2 FYNNEI.

The V gene is TRBV12-5, the J gene TRBJ2-3, with 11 bases aligning to TRBD1. CDR1 is LGHNT, CDR2 FRNRAP, per germline. The CDR3 is 15 amino acids. After removal of 5 bases from V and 1 base from J, the junction contained 2 bases not matched to a gene. The CDR3 reads CASGRTGGGTDTQYF. The CDR3, as DNA: TGTGCTAGTGGTCGGACAGGGGGCGGCACAGATACGCAGTATTTT.

V gene TRBV6-1 combines with J gene TRBJ2-3; 10 nucleotides align to TRBD2. The CDR3 spans 15 residues. Germline CDR1 reads MNHNS; CDR2 reads SASEGT. Trimming removed 6 bases from V and 3 bases from J; junction bases left unmatched: 6. The CDR3 region is CASRIAGGRTDTQYF. The CDR3 DNA reads as TGTGCCAGCAGGATAGCGGGAGGCCGGACAGATACGCAGTATTTT.

This chain connects TRBV6-4 to TRBJ1-5; D ambiguous. The CDR3 consists of 15 residues. CDR1 and CDR2 (germline): MRHNA, SNTAGT. Deletions cut 3 bases from V and 0 bases from J, with 9 bases between. CDR3 sequence (DNA): TGTGCCAGCAGTGAGAGCCTCGATAGCAATCAGCCCCAGCATTTT. Translated: CASSESLDSNQPQHF.